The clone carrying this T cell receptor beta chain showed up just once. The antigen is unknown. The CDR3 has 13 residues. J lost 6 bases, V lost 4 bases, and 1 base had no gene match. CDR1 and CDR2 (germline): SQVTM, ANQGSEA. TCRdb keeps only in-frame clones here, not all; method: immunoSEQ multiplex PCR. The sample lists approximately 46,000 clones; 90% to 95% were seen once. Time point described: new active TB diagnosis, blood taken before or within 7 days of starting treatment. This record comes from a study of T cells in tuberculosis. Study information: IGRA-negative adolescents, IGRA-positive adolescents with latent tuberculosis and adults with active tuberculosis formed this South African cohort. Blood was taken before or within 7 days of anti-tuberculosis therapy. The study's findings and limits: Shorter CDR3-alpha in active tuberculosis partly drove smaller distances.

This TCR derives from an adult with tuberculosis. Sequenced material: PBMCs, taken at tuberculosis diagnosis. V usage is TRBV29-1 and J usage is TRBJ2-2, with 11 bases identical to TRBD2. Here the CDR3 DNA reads TGCAGCGTTGCACTAGCGGGAGCCGGGGAGCTGTTTTTT. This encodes CSVALAGAGELFF.